In this sample, the clone carrying this T cell receptor beta chain turned up many times. Treatment was busulfan-fludarabine conditioning, a marrow graft, and cyclophosphamide on days +3 and +4. This entry belongs to a study of T cells after posttransplantation cyclophosphamide. There are 18 residues in the CDR3. CDR1 and CDR2 (germline): LNHDA, SQIVND (reference sequence). Trimming cost V 3 bases and J 2 bases, with 17 bases left between them. Repertoires were generated with immunoSEQ multiplex PCR, while TCRdb's copy carries only in-frame clones and drops some. Listed for the sample are some 17,000 clones, none seen a single time.

Sequencing was performed on PBMCs, taken after allogeneic stem cell transplant with posttransplant cyclophosphamide. The TCR comes from a female patient between 30 and 45 years old who received an allogeneic stem cell transplant from a related donor, was CMV-positive, and had no GVHD. Some of these T cells may belong to the graft donor. The chain has TRBV19 and TRBJ2-6; a weak D match, TRBD2 (6 bases). The CDR3 coding sequence is TGTGCCAGTAGTATTGACGGGGTTGGGAGGACTGGGGCCAACGTCCTGACTTTC. This translates into CASSIDGVGRTGANVLTF.